One and the same sample provided the 18 T cell receptor beta chains below, sequenced in a study of T cell responses to AZD1222 COVID-19 vaccine (dated by TCRdb to the early 2020s). This specimen's time point label, interpreted: about 28 days (+/-7) after the second vaccine dose. Reading the label with the study, this specimen's treatment or condition is: meningococcal conjugate vaccine given as trial control. The receptor library was made with the immunoSEQ multiplex PCR assay. In TCRdb, the immuneACCESS table is reduced to in-frame sequences with V and J assigned. These tables do not hold every clone; where another copy was compared, an unresolved V gene accounts for under half, and the others remain unexplained. In this sample the table shows 99,000 or so clones, roughly nine tenths of which occur a single time. The biggest ten clones account for 3% to 3.5% of the sample. The material sequenced was peripheral blood, taken 28 days after the second dose of the MenACWY control vaccine. Every receptor here comes from an adult who received the MenACWY meningococcal vaccine as a control.

This chain joins TRBV14 and TRBJ1-2; D is possibly TRBD1 (5 bases). Per germline, CDR1 SGHDN and CDR2 FVKESK. Trimming shortened V by 0 bases and J by 8 bases, and 19 bases separated the two germline ends. CDR3 size: 16 residues. The CDR3 DNA is TGTGCCAGCAGCCAAGATGCGAGGGACCGAAGCAGGGGCTACACCTTC. Amino acid sequence: CASSQDARDRSRGYTF.

V and J are TRBV3-1 (or the pseudogene TRBV3-2) and TRBJ2-3; 9 bases agree with TRBD2. Germline-derived CDR1 and CDR2 are LGHDT and YNNKEL (reference sequence). With 4 bases clipped from V and 1 base from J, the junction kept 9 bases outside the gene matches. The CDR3 length is 17 residues. The DNA for the CDR3 is TGTGCCAGCAGCCCGGTGCGGGGGGGCCGATGCACAGATACGCAGTATTTT. This translates into CASSPVRGGRCTDTQYF.

The chain is built from TRBV18 and TRBJ2-5, with D perhaps matching TRBD1 (6 bases). CDR1 is KGHSH, CDR2 LQKENI, per germline. The length of the CDR3 is 15 residues. V lost 2 bases to trimming and J lost 2 bases, with 12 bases between them. The CDR3: CASSPRRTAQETQYF. The CDR3 DNA reads as TGTGCCAGCTCACCAAGAAGGACAGCTCAAGAGACCCAGTACTTC.

This chain uses TRBV28 with TRBJ1-2, with TRBD1 identical over 8 bases. The junction had 12 bases not matched to a gene; V was cut back by 7 bases and J by 5 bases. In germline, CDR1 is MDHEN, CDR2 SYDVKM. This CDR3 has 15 residues. The CDR3 bases are TGTGCCAGCACCATCCGGACAGGGCCCCTTTATGGCTACACCTTC. Protein sequence: CASTIRTGPLYGYTF.

This chain connects TRBV6-2 or TRBV6-3 to TRBJ1-1; unclear D gene. The germline CDR1 and CDR2 sequences are MNHEY and SVGEGT. V lost 2 bases to trimming and J lost 1 base, with 5 bases between them. CDR3 length: 13 amino acids. The CDR3 DNA is TGTGCCAGCAGTTACCTAGAGAACACTGAAGCTTTCTTT. This gives the protein CASSYLENTEAFF.

The V gene is TRBV12-3 or TRBV12-4, the J gene TRBJ2-5; D remains ambiguous. The CDR3 consists of 13 residues. The V gene lost 6 bases and the J gene lost 5 bases, with 13 bases spanning the gap. CDR3 sequence: CASSPLVGETQYF. The CDR3 DNA reads TGTGCCAGCAGCCCCCTAGTGGGGGAGACCCAGTACTTC.

The chain employs TRBV5-1 and TRBJ2-7; D call uncertain. The CDR3 spans 13 residues. The germline V and J ends were trimmed by 4 bases and 4 bases, with 12 bases remaining between them. Germline values: CDR1 SGHRS, CDR2 YFSETQ. The CDR3: CASSPGLPYEQYF. CDR3 in DNA: TGCGCCAGCAGCCCGGGCCTCCCTTACGAGCAGTACTTC.

The chain uses TRBV11-2 and TRBJ2-1; 7 bases line up with TRBD2. Germline V CDR1 and CDR2: SGHAT, FQNNGV. The CDR3 runs 15 residues. The trim removed 1 base at V and 4 bases at J, leaving 4 bases unmatched. The CDR3 reads CASSLGGRGYNEQFF. DNA for the CDR3: TGTGCCAGCAGCTTAGGAGGGAGGGGTTACAATGAGCAGTTCTTC.

The genes are TRBV28 and TRBJ2-1; TRBD2 agrees at 10 bases. The CDR3 extends over 11 amino acids. Looked up from germline, CDR1 is MDHEN and CDR2 is SYDVKM. Trimming removed 8 bases from V and 10 bases from J; junction bases left unmatched: 2. CDR3 amino acids: CASQLAGEQFF. DNA of the CDR3: TGTGCCAGCCAACTAGCGGGGGAGCAGTTCTTC.

The chain employs TRBV4-2 and TRBJ1-5; D uncertain. This CDR3 is 16 amino acids long. V was cut by 4 bases and J by 0 bases, with 13 bases left in between. CDR1 and CDR2 (germline): LGHNA, YNFKEQ. DNA of the CDR3: TGTGCCAGCAGCCTGGGCGGACTCTATAGCAATCAGCCCCAGCATTTT. It specifies CASSLGGLYSNQPQHF.

This clone was counted a single time. This chain links TRBV7-2 with TRBJ2-7, with TRBD2 matching over 7 bases. This CDR3 has 13 amino acids. Germline-derived CDR1 and CDR2 are SGHTA and FQGNSA. The ends lost 5 bases at V and 7 bases at J; junction bases unmatched: 8. The CDR3 nucleotides are TGTGCCAGCAGCCCAATACGGGGAGGGGAGCAGTACTTC. Amino acid sequence: CASSPIRGGEQYF.

The V call is TRBV2, the J call TRBJ1-2, with 8 positions matching TRBD1. The germline V gene encodes CDR1 SNHLY and CDR2 FYNNEI. The V gene end was trimmed by 6 bases and the J gene end by 7 bases; junction bases not matched to a gene: 7. The length of the CDR3 is 13 residues. CDR3 DNA: TGTGCCAGCAGCCCGGACAGGGTTGGTGGCTACACCTTC. Amino acids: CASSPDRVGGYTF.

The chain has TRBV5-4 and TRBJ2-7; 8 nucleotides match TRBD2. CDR1 and CDR2 (germline): SGHNT, YYREEE (reference sequence). V shed 4 bases, J shed 0 bases, and the junction held 9 bases outside the gene matches. This CDR3 spans 16 amino acids. This CDR3 is CASSPRGGAFSYEQYF. The CDR3 DNA follows: TGTGCCAGCAGCCCCCGGGGGGGGGCGTTCTCCTACGAGCAGTACTTC.

J is TRBJ1-2 and V is TRBV24-1; D may be TRBD1 (5 bases). Per germline, CDR1 KGHDR and CDR2 SFDVKD. The CDR3 extends over 14 amino acids. V was trimmed by 3 bases and J by 4 bases, leaving 11 bases between them. The DNA for the CDR3 is TGTGCCACCAGTGATGCCAGGAGGGGCTATGGCTACACCTTC. Its protein product is CATSDARRGYGYTF.

The chain links TRBV27 to TRBJ1-2; D unresolved. The germline V and J ends were trimmed by 0 bases and 4 bases, with 9 bases remaining between them. This CDR3 comprises 14 residues. The germline gives CDR1 MNHEY, CDR2 SMNVEV (reference sequence). CDR3 DNA: TGTGCCAGCAGTTTATCGAACCAGGCCTATGGCTACACCTTC. It specifies CASSLSNQAYGYTF.

The genes are TRBV7-2 and TRBJ2-3; TRBD1 might be the D (5 bases). V was cut by 1 base and J by 5 bases, with 19 bases left in between. The length of the CDR3 is 17 residues. CDR1 and CDR2 from the germline V gene are SGHTA and FQGNSA. In DNA form, the CDR3 reads TGTGCCAGCAGCTTAGTTTATAATCAGGGAAACAGAGATACGCAGTATTTT. Amino acids: CASSLVYNQGNRDTQYF.

This chain links TRBV28 with TRBJ2-3, with 9 bases fitting TRBD1. The CDR3 covers 14 residues. J gave up 8 bases and V 6 bases, and 9 bases lay outside the gene matches. Germline CDR1 reads MDHEN; CDR2 reads SYDVKM. The CDR3 nucleotides are TGTGCCAGCAGACTAACAGGGACAGGGAGTACGCAGTATTTT. It specifies CASRLTGTGSTQYF.

This clone occurred once. The J gene is TRBJ1-4, the V gene TRBV5-4; TRBD1 aligns across 8 bases. Germline CDR1 reads SGHNT; CDR2 reads YYREEE (reference sequence). Trimming at V came to 1 base and at J to 8 bases, leaving 7 bases not matched to a gene. The CDR3 covers 15 residues. CDR3 in DNA: TGTGCCAGCAGCTTGTCGACAGGGGCGCAAGAAAAACTGTTTTTT. This sequence encodes CASSLSTGAQEKLFF.